Following are 20 T cell receptor beta chains from one sample sequenced in a study of blood T cell repertoires in COVID-19. Repertoires were generated with immunoSEQ multiplex PCR, while TCRdb's copy carries only in-frame clones and drops some. The sample contains some 97,000 clones, more than 70% of which appear only once. Sequencing input: peripheral blood. The receptors originated from a human donor in a cohort sampled during active COVID-19.

CDR3 DNA: TGTGCCAGCAGCTATCAGGGGGCGTCGCAGTACTTC. Its protein is CASSYQGASQYF. The V and J genes are TRBV7-9 and TRBJ2-7, with 8 nucleotides matching TRBD1. Trimming removed 4 bases from V and 9 bases from J; junction bases left unmatched: 5. The CDR3 length is 12 residues. The germline V gene encodes CDR1 SEHNR and CDR2 FQNEAQ (reference sequence).

In its sample, this clone was seen once. The J gene is TRBJ1-4, the V gene TRBV19; the D gene is possibly TRBD1 (6 bases). This CDR3 has 21 amino acids. The V end was cut by 1 base, the J end by 3 bases, with 27 bases between. The germline gives CDR1 LNHDA, CDR2 SQIVND (reference sequence). Here the CDR3 DNA reads TGTGCCAGTAGTATAGTTGCCGGTCACAGGGATCTCGAGCAGTCTAATGAAAAACTGTTTTTT. Amino acid sequence: CASSIVAGHRDLEQSNEKLFF.

The CDR3 region is CASRNGLASNEQFF. CDR3 in DNA: TGTGCCAGCAGGAACGGACTAGCATCAAATGAGCAGTTCTTC. This sequence joins TRBV7-2 and TRBJ2-1; 8 bases match TRBD2. V dropped 6 bases and J dropped 7; count of bases not matched to a gene: 8. Per germline, CDR1 SGHTA and CDR2 FQGNSA. The CDR3 totals 14 residues.

In this sample, this clone turned up once. This rearrangement joins TRBV7-9 to TRBJ2-1, with D possibly TRBD2 on 5 matching bases. The CDR3 is 11 amino acids. Germline CDR1 reads SEHNR; CDR2 reads FQNEAQ (reference sequence). Trimming pared 4 bases from V and 7 bases from J, leaving 5 bases between. The CDR3 DNA reads TGTGCCAGCAGCTGGGAGAATGAGCAGTTCTTC. This codes for CASSWENEQFF.

V usage is TRBV30 and J usage is TRBJ1-2; D is possibly TRBD1 (5 bases). Deletions cut 3 bases from V and 7 bases from J, with 9 bases between. The CDR3 covers 11 residues. Germline CDR1 is GTSNPN and CDR2 is SVGIG (reference sequence). This chain's CDR3 is CAWRWGGGYTF. The CDR3 DNA reads TGTGCCTGGAGGTGGGGGGGTGGCTACACCTTC.

The chain carries TRBV6-2 or TRBV6-3 and TRBJ2-1, with 15 bases identical to TRBD2. The CDR3 covers 15 residues. V shed 5 bases, J shed 8 bases, and the junction held 4 bases outside the gene matches. The V gene's germline CDR1 is MNHEY and CDR2 SVGEGT. The CDR3 DNA is TGTGCCAGCAGTCGGACTAGCGGGGGGGATTATGAGCAGTTCTTC. Its translation: CASSRTSGGDYEQFF.

The table lists this clone with a count of one. The CDR3 loop reads CASSPRTGAEEKLFF. CDR3 sequence (DNA): TGTGCCAGCTCACCAAGGACAGGGGCTGAAGAAAAACTGTTTTTT. The V gene is TRBV18, the J gene TRBJ1-4, with TRBD1 matching over 9 bases. V lost 2 bases, J lost 8 bases, and 6 bases stayed unmatched. Germline V lookup: CDR1 KGHSH, CDR2 LQKENI. The CDR3 consists of 15 residues.

This clone occurred once. This chain connects TRBV27 to TRBJ2-1; the match to TRBD1 covers 8 bases. The CDR3 is made up of 14 amino acids. The ends lost 5 bases at V and 6 bases at J; junction bases unmatched: 6. Germline lookup yields CDR1 MNHEY and CDR2 SMNVEV (reference sequence). The CDR3 region has the DNA TGTGCCAGCAGTAGGACAGGGACGGTCAATGAGCAGTTCTTC. Translating gives CASSRTGTVNEQFF.

This rearrangement joins TRBV3-1 (or the pseudogene TRBV3-2) to TRBJ2-5; 9 bases fit TRBD2. This CDR3 region has 18 residues. Germline V lookup: CDR1 LGHDT, CDR2 YNNKEL (reference sequence). Losses at the gene ends were 0 bases for V and 4 bases for J; bases not matched to a gene: 12. The CDR3 DNA reads TGTGCCAGCAGCCAAGATGGCTACGCGGGAGGGCGGCCAGAGACCCAGTACTTC. This sequence encodes CASSQDGYAGGRPETQYF.

The sample holds one count of this clone. The CDR3 is CASSLVVNTEAFF. Here the CDR3 DNA reads TGTGCCAGCTCTTTAGTCGTGAACACTGAAGCTTTCTTT. This chain connects TRBV7-9 to TRBJ1-1, with D hard to call. The CDR3 spans 13 residues. Germline V lookup: CDR1 SEHNR, CDR2 FQNEAQ (reference sequence). Trimming stripped 8 bases from V and 0 bases from J, with 10 bases between.

The chain is built from TRBV19 and TRBJ2-7; D might be TRBD1 (6 bases). The germline V gene encodes CDR1 LNHDA and CDR2 SQIVND (reference sequence). CDR3 size: 14 residues. The V gene lost 4 bases and the J gene lost 4 bases, with 14 bases spanning the gap. The CDR3 DNA reads as TGTGCCAGTAGTAGTGGCGGCAGGGGATACGAGCAGTACTTC. It specifies CASSSGGRGYEQYF.

This clone was detected only a few times. The rearrangement links TRBV7-2 to TRBJ2-5, with D perhaps matching TRBD1 (5 bases). V dropped 6 bases and J dropped 4 bases, with 27 bases sitting between them. This CDR3 is 18 amino acids long. Germline V lookup: CDR1 SGHTA, CDR2 FQGNSA. The CDR3 DNA reads as TGTGCCAGCAGGCCAGTCTTTCCATCCCCAGGGTGGTCAGAGACCCAGTACTTC. This gives the protein CASRPVFPSPGWSETQYF.

J is TRBJ2-3 and V is TRBV7-9, with TRBD1 matching 9 bases. The CDR3 has 15 amino acids. The J segment lost 6 bases and the V segment lost 5 bases, leaving 9 bases of the junction unmatched. Germline V gives CDR1 SEHNR, CDR2 FQNEAQ (reference sequence). CDR3 nucleotide sequence: TGTGCCAGCAGCCCCGGGACAGGGCTTGGGGATACGCAGTATTTT. Protein: CASSPGTGLGDTQYF.

V and J are TRBV12-3 or TRBV12-4 and TRBJ1-2; 7 bases agree with TRBD1. After removal of 6 bases from V and 7 bases from J, the junction contained 8 bases not matched to a gene. CDR3 length: 13 residues. CDR3 in amino acids: CASSSGTEVGYTF. The DNA of the CDR3 is TGTGCCAGCAGCTCCGGGACAGAGGTTGGCTACACCTTC.

This chain links TRBV6-6 with TRBJ2-7; TRBD2 aligns across 13 bases. CDR3 length equals 16 residues. V was clipped by 4 bases and J by 2 bases; unmatched bases: 5. CDR1 and CDR2 from the germline V gene are MNHNY and SVGAGI (reference sequence). CDR3 nucleotides: TGTGCCAGCAGTTCACCCGGGACTAGCGGGACCTACGAGCAGTACTTC. It encodes CASSSPGTSGTYEQYF.

This rearrangement joins TRBV7-8 to TRBJ1-5, with a possible D match to TRBD1 (6 bases). The ends were cut back, 5 bases at V and 3 bases at J, with 14 bases in the middle. The germline gives CDR1 SGHVS, CDR2 FQNEAQ. The CDR3 runs 15 residues. The CDR3 loop is CASSQQRGNNQPQHF. CDR3 nucleotides: TGTGCCAGCAGCCAACAGAGGGGGAACAATCAGCCCCAGCATTTT.

V gene TRBV7-6 combines with J gene TRBJ2-1; TRBD2 might be the D (6 bases). Trimming left V 4 bases short and J 8 bases short, with 15 bases between. This CDR3 contains 14 residues. From germline, CDR1 is SGHVS and CDR2 FNYEAQ. The CDR3 sequence: CASSSGGKGDEQFF. The CDR3 region has the DNA TGTGCCAGCAGCTCTGGGGGGAAGGGCGATGAGCAGTTCTTC.

This clone was picked up a small number of times. The junction departs from the called germline gene at one end, perhaps through a read error. The chain uses TRBV6-5 and TRBJ2-4; 10 bases agree with TRBD2. This CDR3 has 15 residues. Germline loops: CDR1 MNHEY, CDR2 SVGAGI. The CDR3 region is CASTYLAGAENIQYF. The CDR3 nucleotides read TGTGCCAGCACTTACCTAGCGGGAGCGGAAAACATTCAGTACTTC.

The chain uses TRBV7-9 and TRBJ2-5; possible D gene TRBD1, 7 bases. CDR3 size: 15 residues. The V gene lost 3 bases and the J gene lost 5 bases, with 16 bases spanning the gap. Germline loops: CDR1 SEHNR, CDR2 FQNEAQ (reference sequence). The CDR3 sequence is CASSLVGQEGETQYF. DNA of the CDR3: TGTGCCAGCAGCTTGGTAGGACAGGAGGGGGAGACCCAGTACTTC. Drawing the rest from reference TRBV7-9 and TRBJ2-5, the complete variable domain is DTGVSQNPRHKITKRGQNVTFRCDPISEHNRLYWYRQTLGQGPEFLTYFQNEAQLEKSRLLSDRFSAERPKGSFSTLEIQRTEQGDSAMYLCASSLVGQEGETQYFGPGTRLLVL.

This sequence joins TRBV7-2 and TRBJ1-2; maybe TRBD1 (6 bases). The length of the CDR3 is 14 residues. Germline CDR1 is SGHTA and CDR2 is FQGNSA. The germline V and J ends were trimmed by 2 bases and 5 bases, with 12 bases remaining between them. The CDR3 protein is CASSLPRTAYGYTF. The DNA of the CDR3 is TGTGCCAGCAGCTTACCGAGGACAGCTTATGGCTACACCTTC.